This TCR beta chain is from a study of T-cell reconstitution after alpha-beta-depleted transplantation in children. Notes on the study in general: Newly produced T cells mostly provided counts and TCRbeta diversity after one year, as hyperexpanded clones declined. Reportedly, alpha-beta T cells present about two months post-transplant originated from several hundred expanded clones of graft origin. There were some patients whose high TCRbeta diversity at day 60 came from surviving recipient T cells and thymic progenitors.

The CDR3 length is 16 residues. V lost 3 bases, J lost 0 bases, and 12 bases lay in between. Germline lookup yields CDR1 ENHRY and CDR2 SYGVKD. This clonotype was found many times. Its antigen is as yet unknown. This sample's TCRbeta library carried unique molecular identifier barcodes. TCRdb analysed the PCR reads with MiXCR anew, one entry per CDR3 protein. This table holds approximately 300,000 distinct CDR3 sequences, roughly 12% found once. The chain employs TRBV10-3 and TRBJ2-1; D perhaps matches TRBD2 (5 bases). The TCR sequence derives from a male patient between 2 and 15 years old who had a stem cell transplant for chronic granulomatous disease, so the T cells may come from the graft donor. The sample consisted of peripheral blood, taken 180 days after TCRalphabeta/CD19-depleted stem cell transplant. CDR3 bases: TGTGCCATCAGTGATAAGGGAGCGGACTCCTACAATGAGCAGTTCTTC. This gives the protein CAISDKGADSYNEQFF.